Shown below are 13 T cell receptor beta chains from a single sample sequenced in a study of shared clonotypes between healthy human individuals. The protocol was immunoSEQ multiplex PCR, while the TCRdb copy is restricted to in-frame clones and leaves out a portion. The table records approximately 2,000,000 clones, approximately 92% of them present only once. Naive CD8 cells lacked CD45RO, underwent positive selection for CCR7 and left out terminally differentiated effector memory CD45RA+ cells. The sequenced material came from naive CD8+ T cells from PBMCs. These receptors were taken from a man aged 18-30 years in good health. Some clones in this sample may be carry-over from other donors' samples.

The genes are TRBV27 and TRBJ1-5, with TRBD1 identical over 7 bases. Trimming removed 6 bases from V and 0 bases from J; junction bases left unmatched: 5. The CDR3 consists of 15 residues. CDR1 is MNHEY and CDR2 is SMNVEV in the germline V gene (reference sequence). CDR3 DNA sequence: TGTGCCAGCAGCACAGGGGCTCATAGCAATCAGCCCCAGCATTTT. The encoded protein is CASSTGAHSNQPQHF.

As regards this clone: The same CDR3 is also encoded by other DNA sequences in this sample. The chain uses TRBV27 and TRBJ1-1; D is ambiguous. The V end was cut by 4 bases, the J end by 1 base, with 7 bases between. CDR1 is MNHEY and CDR2 is SMNVEV in the germline V gene (reference sequence). The CDR3 spans 13 residues. The CDR3 bases are TGTGCCAGCAGTTGGGGAGGGAACACTGAAGCTTTCTTT. Encoded protein: CASSWGGNTEAFF.

This chain joins TRBV28 and TRBJ2-5, with D hard to call. Germline V gene sequence: CDR1 MDHEN, CDR2 SYDVKM. The CDR3 length is 15 residues. V was trimmed by 2 bases and J by 5 bases, leaving 15 bases between them. The CDR3 here is CASSLPSQARETQYF. CDR3 coding DNA: TGTGCCAGCAGTTTACCGTCGCAGGCCCGGGAGACCCAGTACTTC. Using reference TRBV28 and TRBJ2-5 for the parts outside the CDR3, the full variable domain is DVKVTQSSRYLVKRTGEKVFLECVQDMDHENMFWYRQDPGLGLRLIYFSYDVKMKEKGDIPEGYSVSREKKERFSLILESASTNQTSMYLCASSLPSQARETQYFGPGTRLLVL.

V gene TRBV4-3 combines with J gene TRBJ2-7, with D hard to call. The CDR3 consists of 14 residues. From germline, CDR1 is LGHNA and CDR2 YSLEER. V lost 0 bases to trimming and J lost 3 bases, with 9 bases between them. CDR3 sequence: CASSQDRRNYEQYF. CDR3 coding DNA: TGCGCCAGCAGCCAAGATCGAAGGAACTACGAGCAGTACTTC.

Turning to this clone: Other DNA sequences in the same sample also yield this CDR3. The V call is TRBV13, the J call TRBJ2-7; D may be TRBD2 (6 bases). The CDR3 length is 12 residues. CDR1 and CDR2 from the germline V gene are PRHDT and FYEKMQ (reference sequence). The V end lost 1 base, the J end lost 7 bases, and 8 bases lay between the germline ends. CDR3 coding DNA: TGTGCCAGCAGCTTAGTCCGGGGGGAGCAGTACTTC. Translated, it gives CASSLVRGEQYF.

The V gene is TRBV10-2, the J gene TRBJ1-5, with D perhaps TRBD1 (5 bases). The germline V gene encodes CDR1 WSHSY and CDR2 SAAADI. The CDR3 loop spans 17 amino acids. Trimming took off 2 bases at V and 4 bases at J, with 18 bases between the two ends. CDR3 DNA: TGCGCCAGCAGTGAGCGGAACACTTGGGGGGGGAATCAGCCCCAGCATTTT. This translates into CASSERNTWGGNQPQHF.

The chain uses TRBV27 and TRBJ2-7; D tentatively fits TRBD1 or TRBD2 (5 bases each). Looked up from germline, CDR1 is MNHEY and CDR2 is SMNVEV (reference sequence). The CDR3 is 13 residues long. V lost 8 bases to trimming and J lost 3 bases, with 14 bases between them. The CDR3 DNA follows: TGTGCCAGCCGGGGCAGGGCTGGCTACGAGCAGTACTTC. Translating it yields CASRGRAGYEQYF.

The chain has TRBV9 and TRBJ2-5; TRBD1 agrees at 9 bases. The germline gives CDR1 SGDLS, CDR2 YYNGEE. Losses at the gene ends were 2 bases for V and 5 bases for J; bases not matched to a gene: 7. The CDR3 extends over 15 amino acids. CDR3 loop: CASSVRDRVTETQYF. The CDR3 DNA reads as TGTGCCAGCAGCGTCAGGGACAGGGTCACGGAGACCCAGTACTTC.

The J gene is TRBJ2-7, the V gene TRBV7-9; possibly TRBD1 for D (5 bases). The V and J ends lost 5 bases and 5 bases respectively, with 13 bases between them. CDR3 size: 13 residues. Looked up from germline, CDR1 is SEHNR and CDR2 is FQNEAQ (reference sequence). The CDR3 sequence is CASSDPLGDEQYF. DNA for the CDR3: TGTGCCAGCAGCGACCCCCTAGGGGACGAGCAGTACTTC.

This CDR3 reads CASSERETDYEQYF. The CDR3 DNA reads TGTGCCAGCAGCGAACGGGAGACTGACTACGAGCAGTACTTC. The rearrangement links TRBV4-2 to TRBJ2-7; TRBD2 might be the D (6 bases). The V gene lost 5 bases and the J gene lost 3 bases, with 14 bases spanning the gap. The germline CDR1 and CDR2 sequences are LGHNA and YNFKEQ. This CDR3 has 14 residues.

For this clone: Other nucleotide sequences in the sample specify the same CDR3. The chain links TRBV27 to TRBJ2-7; 8 bases are a match to TRBD2. Germline values: CDR1 MNHEY, CDR2 SMNVEV (reference sequence). The junction had 5 bases not matched to a gene; V was cut back by 3 bases and J by 4 bases. The CDR3 length is 14 residues. The CDR3: CASSFTSGRYEQYF. In DNA, the CDR3 is TGTGCCAGCAGTTTTACTAGCGGACGTTACGAGCAGTACTTC.

This chain links TRBV9 with TRBJ2-2, with TRBD1 identical over 9 bases. From germline, CDR1 is SGDLS and CDR2 YYNGEE. The ends lost 1 base at V and 6 bases at J; junction bases unmatched: 1. The CDR3 runs to 14 residues. This chain's CDR3 is CASSVTGGPGELFF. CDR3 DNA sequence: TGTGCCAGCAGCGTAACAGGGGGCCCCGGGGAGCTGTTTTTT.

The chain is built from TRBV28 and TRBJ2-7, with D perhaps TRBD1 or TRBD2 (5 bases each). This CDR3 has 14 residues. Trimming took 2 bases from V and 5 from J, leaving 13 bases between them. Per the germline V gene, CDR1 is MDHEN and CDR2 is SYDVKM. For the CDR3, the DNA is TGTGCCAGCAGTTTACAGGGAGAAGGCGACGAGCAGTACTTC. Translated: CASSLQGEGDEQYF.